This TCR beta chain was identified in a study of OX40 agonist ivuxolimab in advanced cancers. Looking at the study overall: A mean age of around 63 years, range about 20 to 79, was recorded, and roughly 80% were male.

Sequencing used immunoSEQ multiplex PCR; TCRdb keeps in-frame clones, though not all of them. The sample lists roughly 24,000 clones; under 85% were seen once. Germline lookup yields CDR1 MNHEY and CDR2 SMNVEV (reference sequence). The germline V and J ends were trimmed by 6 bases and 4 bases, with 12 bases remaining between them. The length of the CDR3 is 13 residues. The sample consisted of CD4+ or CD8+ T cells sorted from blood, taken in a trial of the OX40 agonist ivuxolimab. V is TRBV27 and J is TRBJ1-2; perhaps TRBD1 as D (6 bases). The sequence derives from an adult with an advanced solid tumor such as melanoma, head and neck, liver or kidney cancer. The CDR3 region is CASSPDRTYGYTF. The CDR3 DNA follows: TGTGCCAGCAGCCCAGACAGGACCTATGGCTACACCTTC.